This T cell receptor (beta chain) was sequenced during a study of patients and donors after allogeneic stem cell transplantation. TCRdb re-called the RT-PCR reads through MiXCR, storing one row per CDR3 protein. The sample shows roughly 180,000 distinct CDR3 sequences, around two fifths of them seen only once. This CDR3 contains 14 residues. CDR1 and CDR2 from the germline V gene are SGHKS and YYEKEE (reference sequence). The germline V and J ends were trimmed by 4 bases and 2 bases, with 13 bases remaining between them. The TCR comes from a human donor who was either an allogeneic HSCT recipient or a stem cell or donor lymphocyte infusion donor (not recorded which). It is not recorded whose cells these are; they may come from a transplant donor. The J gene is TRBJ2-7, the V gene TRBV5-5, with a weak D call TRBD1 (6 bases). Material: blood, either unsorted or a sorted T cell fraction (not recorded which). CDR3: CASSRPGQPYEQYF. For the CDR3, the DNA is TGTGCCAGCAGCCGGCCGGGACAACCCTACGAGCAGTACTTC.